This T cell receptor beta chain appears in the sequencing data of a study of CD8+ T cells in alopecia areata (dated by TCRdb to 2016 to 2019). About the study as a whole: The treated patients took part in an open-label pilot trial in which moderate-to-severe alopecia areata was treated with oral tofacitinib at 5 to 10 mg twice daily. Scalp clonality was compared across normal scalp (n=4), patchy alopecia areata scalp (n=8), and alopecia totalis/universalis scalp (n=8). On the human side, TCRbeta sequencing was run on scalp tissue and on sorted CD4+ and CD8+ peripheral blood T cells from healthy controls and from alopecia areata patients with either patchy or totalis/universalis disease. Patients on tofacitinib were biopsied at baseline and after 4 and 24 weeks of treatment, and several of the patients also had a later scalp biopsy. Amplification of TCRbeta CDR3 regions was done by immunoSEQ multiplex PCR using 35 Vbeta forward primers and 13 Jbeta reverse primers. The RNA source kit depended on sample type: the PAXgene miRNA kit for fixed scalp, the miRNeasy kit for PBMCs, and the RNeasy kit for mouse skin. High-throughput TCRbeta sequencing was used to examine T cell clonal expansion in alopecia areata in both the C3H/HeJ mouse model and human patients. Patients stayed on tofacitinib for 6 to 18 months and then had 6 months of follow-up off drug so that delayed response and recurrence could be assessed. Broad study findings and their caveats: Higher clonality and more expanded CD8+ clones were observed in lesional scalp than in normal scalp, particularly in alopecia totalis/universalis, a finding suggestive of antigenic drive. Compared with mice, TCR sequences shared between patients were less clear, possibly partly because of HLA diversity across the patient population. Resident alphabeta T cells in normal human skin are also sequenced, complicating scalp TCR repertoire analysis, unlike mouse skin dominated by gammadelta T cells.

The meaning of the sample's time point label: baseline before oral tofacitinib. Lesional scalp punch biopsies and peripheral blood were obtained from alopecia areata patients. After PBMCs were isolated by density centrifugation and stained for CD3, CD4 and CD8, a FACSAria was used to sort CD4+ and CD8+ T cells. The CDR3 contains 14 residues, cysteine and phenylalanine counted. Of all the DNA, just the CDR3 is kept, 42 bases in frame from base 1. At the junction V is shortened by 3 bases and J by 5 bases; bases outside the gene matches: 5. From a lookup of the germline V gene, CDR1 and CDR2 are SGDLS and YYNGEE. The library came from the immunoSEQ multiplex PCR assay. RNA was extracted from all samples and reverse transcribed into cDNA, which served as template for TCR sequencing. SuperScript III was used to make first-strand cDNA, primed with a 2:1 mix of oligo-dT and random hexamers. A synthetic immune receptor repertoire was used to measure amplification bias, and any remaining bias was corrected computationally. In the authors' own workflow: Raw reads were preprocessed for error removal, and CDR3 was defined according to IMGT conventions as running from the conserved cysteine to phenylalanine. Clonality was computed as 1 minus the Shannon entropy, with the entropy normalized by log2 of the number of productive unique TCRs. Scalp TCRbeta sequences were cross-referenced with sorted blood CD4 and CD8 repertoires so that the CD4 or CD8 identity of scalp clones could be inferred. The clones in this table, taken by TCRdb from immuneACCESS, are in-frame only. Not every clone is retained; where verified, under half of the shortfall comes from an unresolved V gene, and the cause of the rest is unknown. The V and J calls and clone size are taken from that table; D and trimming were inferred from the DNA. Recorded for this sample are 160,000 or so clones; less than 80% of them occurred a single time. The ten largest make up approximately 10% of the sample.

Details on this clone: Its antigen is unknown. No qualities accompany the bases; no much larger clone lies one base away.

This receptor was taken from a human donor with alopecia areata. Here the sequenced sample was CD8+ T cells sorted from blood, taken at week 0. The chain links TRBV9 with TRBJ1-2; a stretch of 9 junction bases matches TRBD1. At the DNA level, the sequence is TGTGCCAGCAGCGGACCCGGGACAGGGTATGGCTACACCTTC. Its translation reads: CASSGPGTGYGYTF.